Listed here are 25 T cell receptor beta chains from one sample, sequenced in a study of cytomegalovirus exposure and HLA in healthy donors. The PCR made use of 60 Vbeta and 13 Jbeta primers. Libraries were prepared by immunoSEQ multiplex PCR; TCRdb keeps only in-frame clonotypes and omits some of them. The sample lists over 200,000 clones; around 89% were seen once. The sequencing sample was made of PBMCs. The source of these receptors is a woman between 18 and 30 years old in good health and CMV-seronegative.

The V and J genes are TRBV25-1 and TRBJ2-5, with 13 positions matching TRBD2. The CDR3 is 16 residues long. Germline trimming cut 3 bases from V and 4 bases from J; bases unmatched to any gene: 5. Germline CDR1 reads MGHDK; CDR2 reads SYGVNS. CDR3 loop: CASSEGGLAGLETQYF. As DNA, the CDR3 is TGTGCCAGCAGTGAGGGGGGACTAGCGGGATTAGAGACCCAGTACTTC. Complete variable domain (other parts from reference TRBV25-1 and TRBJ2-5): EADIYQTPRYLVIGTGKKITLECSQTMGHDKMYWYQQDPGMELHLIHYSYGVNSTEKGDLSSESTVSRIRTEHFPLTLESARPSHTSQYLCASSEGGLAGLETQYFGPGTRLLVL.

The chain joins TRBV7-6 to TRBJ1-5, with 8 bases identical to TRBD1. The CDR3 is 16 amino acids. Trimming took 3 bases from V and 2 from J; bases not matched to a gene: 6. Germline-derived CDR1 and CDR2 are SGHVS and FNYEAQ. CDR3 nucleotides: TGTGCCAGCAGCTTGGTTACGACAGGGGGCAATCAGCCCCAGCATTTT. It translates to CASSLVTTGGNQPQHF.

V and J are TRBV27 and TRBJ1-1; D might be TRBD1 (6 bases). Germline CDR1 MNHEY, CDR2 SMNVEV (reference sequence). The CDR3 length is 15 residues. The ends were cut back, 6 bases at V and 1 base at J, with 15 bases in the middle. CDR3 loop: CASRRGGQGNTEAFF. The CDR3 region has the DNA TGTGCCAGCAGGCGGGGGGGGCAAGGGAACACTGAAGCTTTCTTT.

About this clone: This CDR3 is also generated by other DNA sequences in the sample. The rearrangement joins TRBV19 to TRBJ1-2; D possibly corresponds to TRBD1 (5 bases). V was cut by 3 bases and J by 0 bases, with 8 bases left in between. CDR3 size: 14 residues. The V gene's germline CDR1 is LNHDA and CDR2 SQIVND (reference sequence). The CDR3 reads CASSIGGANYGYTF. CDR3 DNA sequence: TGTGCCAGTAGTATCGGAGGGGCTAACTATGGCTACACCTTC.

The chain recombines TRBV27 with TRBJ2-7; 7 nucleotides agree with TRBD2. The junction had 12 bases not matched to a gene; V was cut back by 4 bases and J by 6 bases. Germline values: CDR1 MNHEY, CDR2 SMNVEV (reference sequence). This CDR3 has 15 amino acids. CDR3 protein: CASSSLPSGISEQYF. CDR3 sequence (DNA): TGTGCCAGCAGTTCCCTCCCCAGCGGGATATCCGAGCAGTACTTC.

The chain couples TRBV30 to TRBJ1-1; D unresolved. This CDR3 has 10 residues. From germline, CDR1 is GTSNPN and CDR2 SVGIG (reference sequence). V dropped 0 bases and J dropped 7 bases, with 3 bases sitting between them. The CDR3 sequence is CAWSVNEAFF. The DNA for the CDR3 is TGTGCCTGGAGTGTTAATGAAGCTTTCTTT.

This chain links TRBV7-7 with TRBJ2-5; weak D call: TRBD1 (6 bases). The CDR3 contains 15 residues. Germline V CDR1 and CDR2: SSHAT, FNYEAQ (reference sequence). Trimming took off 4 bases at V and 3 bases at J, with 15 bases between the two ends. The CDR3 reads CASSSQGGIKETQYF. For the CDR3, the DNA is TGTGCCAGCAGCTCCCAAGGGGGTATCAAAGAGACCCAGTACTTC.

This chain links TRBV2 with TRBJ1-2; 8 nucleotides line up with TRBD1. This CDR3 has 14 amino acids. The ends lost 6 bases at V and 7 bases at J; junction bases unmatched: 10. Looked up from germline, CDR1 is SNHLY and CDR2 is FYNNEI. CDR3 region: CASSREGQGTGYTF. DNA for the CDR3: TGTGCCAGCAGCCGTGAAGGACAGGGTACTGGCTACACCTTC.

This clone was observed a handful of times. This chain uses TRBV9 with TRBJ1-1, with 7 positions matching TRBD1. Trimming removed 9 bases from V and 0 bases from J; junction bases left unmatched: 5. CDR1 and CDR2 (germline): SGDLS, YYNGEE. This CDR3 spans 13 amino acids. For the CDR3, the DNA is TGTGCCACCGGCAGGGGGTTGAACACTGAAGCTTTCTTT. Translation gives CATGRGLNTEAFF.

The rearrangement uses TRBV27 and TRBJ2-5, with 13 bases aligning to TRBD2. CDR1 MNHEY and CDR2 SMNVEV come from the germline V gene (reference sequence). Trimming cost V 4 bases and J 5 bases; bases outside gene matches: 4. There are 15 residues in the CDR3. CDR3 nucleotides: TGTGCCAGCAGTTACTGGACTAGCGGGGGTGAGACCCAGTACTTC. This gives the protein CASSYWTSGGETQYF.

The chain recombines TRBV5-4 with TRBJ2-1; possibly TRBD2 for D (6 bases). CDR3 length equals 14 residues. CDR1 and CDR2 from the germline V gene are SGHNT and YYREEE (reference sequence). The V gene lost 5 bases and the J gene lost 6 bases, with 15 bases spanning the gap. The CDR3 coding sequence is TGTGCCAGCAGATGGACGGGAGAACTCAATGAGCAGTTCTTC. The encoded protein is CASRWTGELNEQFF.

V usage is TRBV13 and J usage is TRBJ2-1, with D hard to call. The germline CDR1 and CDR2 sequences are PRHDT and FYEKMQ (reference sequence). There are 13 residues in the CDR3. With 7 bases removed from V and 8 bases from J, the gap between germline ends came to 15 bases. The CDR3 loop reads CASTTTPGYEQFF. The CDR3 DNA sequence: TGTGCCAGCACCACGACCCCAGGCTATGAGCAGTTCTTC.

The chain employs TRBV13 and TRBJ2-7; 7 bases match TRBD1. The J segment lost 3 bases and the V segment lost 5 bases, leaving 7 bases of the junction unmatched. The CDR3 has 14 amino acids. Germline loops: CDR1 PRHDT, CDR2 FYEKMQ (reference sequence). The CDR3 DNA reads as TGTGCCAGCAGCCGCCTCGGGACAGACTACGAGCAGTACTTC. This codes for CASSRLGTDYEQYF.

Worth noting for this clone: One junction end disagrees with the germline gene, perhaps due to a read error. The chain carries TRBV6-1 and TRBJ2-7; maybe TRBD2 (8 bases). This CDR3 region has 16 residues. CDR1 and CDR2 from the germline V gene are MNHNS and SASEGT. The CDR3 is CASTEGGGRSPYEQYF. The CDR3, as DNA: TGTGCCAGCACTGAAGGGGGCGGGAGGTCCCCCTACGAGCAGTACTTC.

The chain joins TRBV18 to TRBJ1-1; TRBD1 might be the D (5 bases). In germline, CDR1 is KGHSH, CDR2 LQKENI. The CDR3 runs 14 residues. Trimming cost V 3 bases and J 1 base, with 9 bases left between them. CDR3 sequence: CASSPRQSNTEAFF. The CDR3 DNA reads TGTGCCAGCTCACCCCGACAGTCGAACACTGAAGCTTTCTTT. The whole variable domain, filled in from reference TRBV18 and TRBJ1-1, reads NAGVMQNPRHLVRRRGQEARLRCSPMKGHSHVYWYRQLPEEGLKFMVYLQKENIIDESGMPKERFSAEFPKEGPSILRIQQVVRGDSAAYFCASSPRQSNTEAFFGQGTRLTVV.

V gene TRBV5-1 combines with J gene TRBJ2-1; weak D call: TRBD1 (6 bases). The CDR3 is 16 amino acids. Trimming took 0 bases from V and 4 from J, leaving 14 bases between them. Germline CDR1 SGHRS, CDR2 YFSETQ. The CDR3 nucleotides are TGCGCCAGCAGCTTGGGCCGACAGGTACAATACAATGAGCAGTTCTTC. It codes for CASSLGRQVQYNEQFF.

This clone showed up just once. This chain links TRBV11-3 with TRBJ2-3, with 7 bases fitting TRBD2. With 5 bases clipped from V and 2 bases from J, the junction kept 4 bases outside the gene matches. The CDR3 spans 14 residues. Germline CDR1 and CDR2: SGHNT and YENEEA. CDR3 DNA: TGTGCCAGCAGCCTCGGGACTAACACAGATACGCAGTATTTT. Its translation: CASSLGTNTDTQYF.

The CDR3 sequence: CASSLGREWRNTEAFF. CDR3 nucleotide sequence: TGTGCCAGCAGCTTGGGGAGGGAGTGGAGGAACACTGAAGCTTTCTTT. This chain joins TRBV9 and TRBJ1-1, with D hard to call. V was cut by 4 bases and J by 1 base, with 17 bases left in between. CDR1 is SGDLS, CDR2 YYNGEE, per germline. This CDR3 has 16 amino acids.

The chain carries TRBV7-7 and TRBJ2-5; TRBD1 aligns across 10 bases. The V gene end was trimmed by 5 bases and the J gene end by 4 bases; junction bases not matched to a gene: 4. Germline CDR1 reads SSHAT; CDR2 reads FNYEAQ (reference sequence). There are 14 residues in the CDR3. The CDR3 region is CASSRTGGGETQYF. DNA for the CDR3: TGTGCCAGCAGCCGGACAGGGGGGGGAGAGACCCAGTACTTC.

This clone showed up just a few times. V is TRBV7-8 and J is TRBJ1-6; D might be TRBD1 (5 bases). CDR3 size: 14 residues. Trimming left V 8 bases short and J 8 bases short, with 16 bases between. Germline CDR1 is SGHVS and CDR2 is FQNEAQ. The CDR3 loop is CASGPRDRDSPLHF. The CDR3 DNA reads as TGTGCCAGCGGACCCAGGGATCGGGATTCACCCCTCCACTTT.

This chain connects TRBV7-6 to TRBJ2-1; no clear D gene. CDR1 is SGHVS and CDR2 is FNYEAQ in the germline V gene. The CDR3 runs to 13 residues. V lost 3 bases and J lost 10, with 13 bases in between. CDR3 bases: TGTGCCAGCAGCTTTACAGCAGTAGACGAGCAGTTCTTC. It yields the protein CASSFTAVDEQFF.

The chain carries TRBV5-4 and TRBJ1-2, with 12 bases identical to TRBD1. Trimming cost V 3 bases and J 5 bases; bases outside gene matches: 11. The germline V gene has CDR1 SGHNT and CDR2 YYREEE (reference sequence). The CDR3 loop spans 17 amino acids. CDR3 residues: CASSSTGTGGLRYGYTF. The DNA of the CDR3 is TGTGCCAGCAGCTCCACCGGGACAGGGGGCTTGCGGTATGGCTACACCTTC.

The J gene is TRBJ1-2, the V gene TRBV7-2; 9 positions agree with TRBD1. Germline V gene lookup returns CDR1 SGHTA and CDR2 FQGNSA. The trim removed 5 bases at V and 3 bases at J, leaving 7 bases unmatched. The CDR3 is 15 residues long. The CDR3 reads CASSPGRQGDYGYTF. CDR3 nucleotides: TGTGCCAGCAGCCCTGGCAGACAGGGGGACTATGGCTACACCTTC.

This chain uses TRBV4-1 with TRBJ1-2; D remains unclear. V lost 4 bases, J lost 6 bases, and 15 bases lay in between. Germline CDR1 reads MGHRA; CDR2 reads YSYEKL. The CDR3 extends over 14 amino acids. The DNA of the CDR3 is TGCGCCAGCAGCCCCAGCATGGGCGTCCATGGCTACACCTTC. Translating it yields CASSPSMGVHGYTF.

V usage is TRBV2 and J usage is TRBJ1-1; perhaps TRBD1 as D (5 bases). This CDR3 region has 13 residues. The V end lost 6 bases, the J end lost 0 bases, and 8 bases lay between the germline ends. Germline V gives CDR1 SNHLY, CDR2 FYNNEI. Here the CDR3 reads CASRLQVNTEAFF. CDR3 in DNA: TGTGCCAGCAGATTACAGGTGAACACTGAAGCTTTCTTT.